These 9 T cell receptor beta chains were sequenced from one sample in a study of T cells in Graves' hyperthyroidism and ophthalmopathy. TCR beta CDR3 region amplification was performed from RNA transcripts. TCR CDR3 underwent first-round RT-PCR with the HTBI primer set. TCRdb processed the multiplex PCR reads anew with MiXCR; each CDR3 protein has one entry. The repertoire holds 500,000 to 750,000 distinct CDR3 sequences, with under 60% as singletons. Sequences were obtained from peripheral blood or thyroid tissue (not recorded which). Every receptor here comes from a woman aged 18 to 35 with Graves' hyperthyroidism.

This clonotype was seen repeatedly, ten times or more. This rearrangement joins TRBV12-5 to TRBJ1-2; 10 bases match TRBD1. Losses at the gene ends were 4 bases for V and 7 bases for J; bases not matched to a gene: 6. There are 14 residues in the CDR3. Germline-derived CDR1 and CDR2 are LGHNT and FRNRAP. DNA of the CDR3: TGTGCTAGTGGTTCCGGGACAGGGGTCGGTGGCTACACCTTC. This encodes CASGSGTGVGGYTF.

CDR3 amino acids: CASSLSPGTGKSSLTEAFF. The DNA for the CDR3 is TGTGCCAGCAGCTTATCCCCCGGGACAGGGAAAAGCTCACTCACTGAAGCTTTCTTT. This rearrangement joins TRBV11-2 to TRBJ1-1, with TRBD1 identical over 9 bases. With V trimmed by 2 bases and J by 4 bases, 17 bases remained unmatched. Per the germline V gene, CDR1 is SGHAT and CDR2 is FQNNGV. This CDR3 is built from 19 residues.

J is TRBJ1-1 and V is TRBV20-1; D call uncertain. Trimming left V 0 bases short and J 0 bases short, with 5 bases between. The CDR3 length is 13 residues. CDR1 and CDR2 from the germline V gene are DFQATT and SNEGSKA (reference sequence). In nucleotides, the CDR3 is TGCAGTGCTAGAGATCACGTGAACACTGAAGCTTTCTTT. This gives the protein CSARDHVNTEAFF.

J is TRBJ2-5 and V is TRBV29-1; D may be TRBD2 (5 bases). The CDR3 length is 12 residues. CDR1 and CDR2 (germline): SQVTM, ANQGSEA. V lost 4 bases and J lost 3, with 9 bases in between. This chain's CDR3 is CSVGLPKETQYF. DNA of the CDR3: TGCAGCGTTGGACTACCCAAAGAGACCCAGTACTTC.

The V call is TRBV20-1, the J call TRBJ2-7; 12 positions agree with TRBD1. CDR3 length: 14 residues. The junction had 4 bases not matched to a gene; V was cut back by 6 bases and J by 1 base. Germline V gene lookup returns CDR1 DFQATT and CDR2 SNEGSKA (reference sequence). The CDR3 loop reads CSAPGQGASYEQYF. For the CDR3, the DNA is TGCAGTGCGCCGGGACAGGGGGCTTCCTACGAGCAGTACTTC.

This clonotype was detected only once. This rearrangement joins TRBV14 to TRBJ2-7, with 9 bases matching TRBD2. Per germline, CDR1 SGHDN and CDR2 FVKESK. The CDR3 spans 15 residues. V shed 5 bases and J 2 bases; nucleotides not matched to a gene: 7. The CDR3 is CASSFPTSGTYEQYF. DNA for the CDR3: TGTGCCAGCAGCTTTCCGACTAGCGGAACCTACGAGCAGTACTTC.

This clonotype appeared once. The chain has TRBV2 and TRBJ2-2; possibly TRBD2 for D (6 bases). Germline values: CDR1 SNHLY, CDR2 FYNNEI. The CDR3 is made up of 16 amino acids. Between the trimmed V and J ends, which lost 2 bases and 3 bases, there was a span of 13 bases. CDR3 DNA sequence: TGTGCCAGCAGTGAACGGGGGAAGGTGGACACCGGGGAGCTGTTTTTT. Amino acids: CASSERGKVDTGELFF.

The chain couples TRBV7-9 to TRBJ1-4, with TRBD1 matching 7 bases. J lost 6 bases, V lost 1 base, and 5 bases had no gene match. CDR3 length equals 15 residues. Germline CDR1 SEHNR, CDR2 FQNEAQ (reference sequence). The DNA for the CDR3 is TGTGCCAGCAGCTTAGGCTCCGGGACAGATGAAAAACTGTTTTTT. Amino acid sequence: CASSLGSGTDEKLFF. Combining the CDR3 with reference TRBV7-9 and TRBJ1-4 gives the whole variable domain DTGVSQNPRHKITKRGQNVTFRCDPISEHNRLYWYRQTLGQGPEFLTYFQNEAQLEKSRLLSDRFSAERPKGSFSTLEIQRTEQGDSAMYLCASSLGSGTDEKLFFGSGTQLSVL.

This chain joins TRBV9 and TRBJ2-7, with D possibly being TRBD2 (7 bases). Trimming left V 0 bases short and J 0 bases short, with 10 bases between. Germline V gene sequence: CDR1 SGDLS, CDR2 YYNGEE. The CDR3 contains 15 residues. The CDR3 reads CASSVGGGRSYEQYF. CDR3 bases: TGTGCCAGCAGCGTAGGGGGGGGCCGCTCCTACGAGCAGTACTTC. The full variable domain, its missing parts supplied by reference TRBV9 and TRBJ2-7, is DSGVTQTPKHLITATGQRVTLRCSPRSGDLSVYWYQQSLDQGLQFLIQYYNGEERAKGNILERFSAQQFPDLHSELNLSSLELGDSALYFCASSVGGGRSYEQYFGPGTRLTVT.